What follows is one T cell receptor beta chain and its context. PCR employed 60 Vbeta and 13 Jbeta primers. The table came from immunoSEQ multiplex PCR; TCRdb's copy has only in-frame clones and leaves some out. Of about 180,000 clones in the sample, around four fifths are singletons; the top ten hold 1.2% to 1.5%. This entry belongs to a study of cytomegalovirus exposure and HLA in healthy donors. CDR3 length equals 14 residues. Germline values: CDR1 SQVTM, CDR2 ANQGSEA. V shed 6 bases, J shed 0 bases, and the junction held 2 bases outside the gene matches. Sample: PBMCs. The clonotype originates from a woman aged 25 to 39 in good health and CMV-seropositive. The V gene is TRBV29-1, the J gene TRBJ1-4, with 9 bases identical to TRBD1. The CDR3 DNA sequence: TGCAGCGTCGGACAGGGGACAACTAATGAAAAACTGTTTTTT. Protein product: CSVGQGTTNEKLFF.